One sample yielded the 20 T cell receptor beta chains listed below, sequenced in a study of blood T cell repertoires in COVID-19. Produced via immunoSEQ multiplex PCR; TCRdb's table is partial and in-frame only. The sample records 130,000 or so clones, around 82% being singletons. The sample comprised peripheral blood. These receptors were taken from a man older than 75 with active or convalescent COVID-19.

V is TRBV7-3 and J is TRBJ2-5; D perhaps matches TRBD1 (5 bases). This CDR3 region has 13 residues. Germline V gene sequence: CDR1 SGHTA, CDR2 FQGTGA. V lost 5 bases and J lost 1, with 8 bases in between. CDR3 DNA sequence: TGTGCCAGCAGCCCAGGGTTCCAAGAGACCCAGTACTTC. Translating gives CASSPGFQETQYF.

The chain links TRBV7-2 to TRBJ1-4; D is unresolved. The CDR3 loop spans 14 amino acids. Germline loops: CDR1 SGHTA, CDR2 FQGNSA. V was cut by 8 bases and J by 1 base, with 11 bases left in between. CDR3 coding DNA: TGTGCCAGCGCACCAGGACTAACTAATGAAAAACTGTTTTTT. This codes for CASAPGLTNEKLFF.

This clone was counted once. V gene TRBV7-8 combines with J gene TRBJ2-7, with 10 positions matching TRBD2. With V trimmed by 4 bases and J by 0 bases, 3 bases remained unmatched. This CDR3 comprises 15 residues. From germline, CDR1 is SGHVS and CDR2 FQNEAQ. CDR3 sequence: CASSWTSGSSYEQYF. The CDR3, as DNA: TGTGCCAGCAGCTGGACTAGCGGATCCTCCTACGAGCAGTACTTC.

This clone occurred once. The rearrangement links TRBV18 to TRBJ2-2; TRBD2 matches 11 bases. CDR3 length equals 15 residues. The trim removed 3 bases at V and 10 bases at J, leaving 7 bases unmatched. CDR1 is KGHSH, CDR2 LQKENI, per germline. CDR3 sequence reads: CASSPTSGDLSELFF. CDR3 coding DNA: TGTGCCAGCTCACCGACTAGCGGGGACCTCTCGGAGCTGTTTTTT.

V usage is TRBV5-6 and J usage is TRBJ1-1, with D uncertain. V lost 4 bases to trimming and J lost 4 bases, with 14 bases between them. The germline V gene has CDR1 SGHDT and CDR2 YYEEEE. This CDR3 has 14 residues. As DNA, the CDR3 is TGTGCCAGCAGCGACCCGAGCGCGAGCACTGAAGCTTTCTTT. It codes for CASSDPSASTEAFF.

CDR3 in amino acids: CATSVLTVGNSPLHF. CDR3 bases: TGTGCCACCAGCGTGTTAACAGTGGGCAATTCACCCCTCCACTTT. The chain recombines TRBV15 with TRBJ1-6; D uncertain. Looked up from germline, CDR1 is LNHNV and CDR2 is YYDKDF (reference sequence). The CDR3 has 15 amino acids. Trimming removed 5 bases from V and 7 bases from J, with 15 bases in between.

This chain uses TRBV18 with TRBJ2-5; 9 nucleotides match TRBD2. V dropped 8 bases and J dropped 1; count of bases not matched to a gene: 8. CDR1 KGHSH and CDR2 LQKENI come from the germline V gene. There are 15 residues in the CDR3. CDR3: CASRSGGGAQETQYF. For the CDR3, the DNA is TGTGCCAGCCGTTCGGGCGGGGGGGCCCAAGAGACCCAGTACTTC.

The chain links TRBV19 to TRBJ1-5; D may be TRBD1 (6 bases). There are 15 residues in the CDR3. V was shortened by 2 bases and J by 0 bases, with 8 bases between the two germline ends. The germline gives CDR1 LNHDA, CDR2 SQIVND (reference sequence). The CDR3 coding sequence is TGTGCCAGTAGTATAAACAGGGATAGCAATCAGCCCCAGCATTTT. Translating gives CASSINRDSNQPQHF.

The V gene is TRBV12-5, the J gene TRBJ2-1, with 13 bases fitting TRBD2. V shed 0 bases and J 7 bases; nucleotides not matched to a gene: 9. Germline V gives CDR1 LGHNT, CDR2 FRNRAP. The CDR3 covers 18 residues. The CDR3 is CASGLVLTSGGAMNEQFF. CDR3 nucleotide sequence: TGTGCTAGTGGTTTGGTACTAACTAGCGGGGGGGCAATGAATGAGCAGTTCTTC.

V is TRBV27 and J is TRBJ1-5; 7 bases line up with TRBD1. The CDR3 extends over 15 amino acids. The ends lost 1 base at V and 7 bases at J; junction bases unmatched: 7. The germline V gene has CDR1 MNHEY and CDR2 SMNVEV (reference sequence). The CDR3 loop is CASSLLGQGVQPQHF. In DNA, the CDR3 is TGTGCCAGCAGTTTATTAGGGCAGGGGGTGCAGCCCCAGCATTTT.

The rearrangement links TRBV14 to TRBJ1-2; 9 positions agree with TRBD1. The CDR3 covers 16 residues. V was clipped by 1 base and J by 5 bases; unmatched bases: 8. Germline V gene data show CDR1 as SGHDN and CDR2 as FVKESK. DNA for the CDR3: TGTGCCAGCAGCCAAGGAGTACAGGGGGCTTGGTATGGCTACACCTTC. Amino acid sequence: CASSQGVQGAWYGYTF.

This sequence joins TRBV5-1 and TRBJ2-3; D not certain. CDR1 and CDR2 (germline): SGHRS, YFSETQ. This CDR3 is 14 amino acids long. The V end lost 0 bases, the J end lost 2 bases, and 7 bases lay between the germline ends. The CDR3 nucleotides are TGCGCCAGCAGCTTGGCGTTAGTCACAGATACGCAGTATTTT. Amino acid sequence: CASSLALVTDTQYF.

The V gene is TRBV19, the J gene TRBJ2-4; TRBD2 is a possible D gene (6 bases). Trimming shortened V by 8 bases and J by 5 bases, and 16 bases separated the two germline ends. This CDR3 contains 14 residues. In germline, CDR1 is LNHDA, CDR2 SQIVND (reference sequence). This CDR3 is CASAVKGLQNIQYF. CDR3 in DNA: TGTGCCAGTGCCGTAAAGGGACTTCAAAACATTCAGTACTTC.

The chain recombines TRBV30 with TRBJ1-6, with a possible D match to TRBD1 (5 bases). This CDR3 is built from 15 residues. The V gene's germline CDR1 is GTSNPN and CDR2 SVGIG (reference sequence). Trimming took off 0 bases at V and 10 bases at J, with 16 bases between the two ends. The CDR3 DNA reads as TGTGCCTGGAGTGTACCGGGGGGGGAACGATCACCCCTCCACTTT. Translation: CAWSVPGGERSPLHF.

A single count supports this clone. In DNA form, the CDR3 reads TGCAGCAGCAGGACAGACACTGAAGCTTTCTTT. This codes for CSSRTDTEAFF. V usage is TRBV20-1 and J usage is TRBJ1-1; D is possibly TRBD1 (6 bases). Germline V lookup: CDR1 DFQATT, CDR2 SNEGSKA (reference sequence). The CDR3 sequence is 11 residues long.

This chain connects TRBV5-4 to TRBJ1-3, with TRBD1 matching 7 bases. The V segment lost 5 bases and the J segment 0 bases; nucleotides outside the gene matches: 8. This CDR3 comprises 16 residues. Germline-derived CDR1 and CDR2 are SGHNT and YYREEE (reference sequence). The CDR3 sequence: CASSTGTANSGNTIYF. DNA for the CDR3: TGTGCCAGCAGTACCGGGACAGCTAACTCTGGAAACACCATATATTTT.

This chain joins TRBV19 and TRBJ1-4; D may be TRBD1 (6 bases). The CDR3 runs 14 residues. Trimming removed 8 bases at V and 7 bases at J, with 17 bases between. Germline CDR1 is LNHDA and CDR2 is SQIVND (reference sequence). CDR3 sequence (DNA): TGTGCCAGTCAAACAGGGAGATCAGGTGAAAAACTGTTTTTT. This gives the protein CASQTGRSGEKLFF.

The gene calls are TRBV5-1 and TRBJ2-7, with D hard to call. Germline V gives CDR1 SGHRS, CDR2 YFSETQ. The CDR3 is 14 residues long. V was cut by 8 bases and J by 2 bases, with 17 bases left in between. In nucleotides, the CDR3 is TGCGCCAGGCCGATTTCTAAAAGCACCTACGAGCAGTACTTC. Residues: CARPISKSTYEQYF. Full variable domain (rest looked up from reference TRBV5-1 and TRBJ2-7): KAGVTQTPRYLIKTRGQQVTLSCSPISGHRSVSWYQQTPGQGLQFLFEYFSETQRNKGNFPGRFSGRQFSNSRSEMNVSTLELGDSALYLCARPISKSTYEQYFGPGTRLTVT.

V and J are TRBV27 and TRBJ1-6, with 8 bases aligning to TRBD1. Germline assignment: CDR1 MNHEY and CDR2 SMNVEV (reference sequence). V gave up 3 bases and J gave up 11 bases; unmatched junction bases: 9. The CDR3 has 15 amino acids. CDR3 loop: CASSFADREGTPLHF. The DNA for the CDR3 is TGTGCCAGCAGTTTCGCGGACAGGGAAGGTACACCCCTCCACTTT.

V is TRBV2 and J is TRBJ2-7; D remains unclear. The length of the CDR3 is 12 residues. The V end was cut by 2 bases, the J end by 5 bases, with 7 bases between. Germline-derived CDR1 and CDR2 are SNHLY and FYNNEI. The chain's CDR3 is CASSEQMDEQYF. Written as DNA, the CDR3 is TGTGCCAGCAGTGAACAGATGGACGAGCAGTACTTC. The variable domain in full, completed from reference TRBV2 and TRBJ2-7, reads EPEVTQTPSHQVTQMGQEVILRCVPISNHLYFYWYRQILGQKVEFLVSFYNNEISEKSEIFDDQFSVERPDGSNFTLKIRSTKLEDSAMYFCASSEQMDEQYFGPGTRLTVT.